Below, 32 T cell receptor beta chains from the same sample are listed, as sequenced in a study of blood T cell repertoires in COVID-19. Some clones are missing from TCRdb's copy, which holds only in-frame ones; the method was immunoSEQ multiplex PCR. The sample records about 150,000 clones, about nine tenths being singletons. Specimen: PBMCs or T cells enriched from blood (not recorded which). The receptors were gathered from a woman aged 40 to 50 who had been exposed to COVID-19.

The chain uses TRBV6-5 and TRBJ1-5; TRBD1 agrees at 8 bases. Germline V lookup: CDR1 MNHEY, CDR2 SVGAGI. The CDR3 length is 15 residues. J lost 7 bases, V lost 6 bases, and 11 bases had no gene match. CDR3 DNA sequence: TGTGCCAGCAGCCCCTATGGACAGGGATTCCAGCCCCAGCATTTT. Protein product: CASSPYGQGFQPQHF.

V is TRBV2 and J is TRBJ2-1, with 8 bases identical to TRBD2. The CDR3 extends over 13 amino acids. CDR1 and CDR2 from the germline V gene are SNHLY and FYNNEI. The V gene end was trimmed by 6 bases and the J gene end by 7 bases; junction bases not matched to a gene: 5. The CDR3 nucleotides read TGTGCCAGCAGCCCCGGGACTAGAAATGAGCAGTTCTTC. Translating gives CASSPGTRNEQFF.

The chain employs TRBV3-1 (or the pseudogene TRBV3-2) and TRBJ2-5; 9 nucleotides agree with TRBD2. The CDR3 runs to 16 residues. In germline, CDR1 is LGHDT, CDR2 YNNKEL (reference sequence). The V segment lost 3 bases and the J segment 1 base; nucleotides outside the gene matches: 6. The CDR3 sequence is CASSHLGLALQETQYF. CDR3 DNA: TGTGCCAGCAGCCACTTGGGACTAGCTCTCCAAGAGACCCAGTACTTC.

In this sample, this clone turned up many times. The chain recombines TRBV4-3 with TRBJ2-6; D may be TRBD2 (5 bases). Germline CDR1 is LGHNA and CDR2 is YSLEER. V shed 1 base and J shed 2 bases, with 9 bases lying between them. The CDR3 loop spans 16 amino acids. CDR3 amino acids: CASSQAEGTGANVLTF. The CDR3 nucleotides read TGCGCCAGCAGCCAAGCTGAGGGAACTGGGGCCAACGTCCTGACTTTC.

The V and J genes are TRBV27 and TRBJ1-5, with 9 bases fitting TRBD1. V dropped 6 bases and J dropped 7; count of bases not matched to a gene: 7. Germline lookup yields CDR1 MNHEY and CDR2 SMNVEV (reference sequence). The length of the CDR3 is 14 residues. The CDR3 region is CASRGTGKGQPQHF. The DNA for the CDR3 is TGTGCCAGCAGGGGGACAGGGAAAGGCCAGCCCCAGCATTTT.

Points on this clone: A far more abundant clone sits one base away, making this likely a read error. The chain employs TRBV2 and TRBJ1-6; 9 nucleotides agree with TRBD1. Germline CDR1 SNHLY, CDR2 FYNNEI. The CDR3 spans 14 residues. Losses at the gene ends were 6 bases for V and 7 bases for J; bases not matched to a gene: 4. The CDR3 protein is CASSAGQGNSPLHF. Here the CDR3 DNA reads TGTGCCAGCAGCGCGGGACAGGGAAATTCACCCCTCCACTTT.

This sequence joins TRBV2 and TRBJ2-3; 7 bases line up with TRBD1. The germline CDR1 and CDR2 sequences are SNHLY and FYNNEI. The V segment lost 6 bases and the J segment 1 base; nucleotides outside the gene matches: 4. This CDR3 spans 14 amino acids. CDR3 region: CASRDDRGTDTQYF. The CDR3 coding sequence is TGTGCCAGCAGGGACGACAGGGGCACAGATACGCAGTATTTT.

The chain combines TRBV5-1 with TRBJ1-1; D is possibly TRBD1 (6 bases). With 2 bases removed from V and 7 bases from J, the gap between germline ends came to 12 bases. Germline V CDR1 and CDR2: SGHRS, YFSETQ. The CDR3 extends over 13 amino acids. CDR3 region: CASSLMDSLEAFF. CDR3 DNA: TGCGCCAGCAGCTTAATGGACAGTCTTGAAGCTTTCTTT.

The CDR3 coding sequence is TGTGCCAGCAGCTTAAGGAACTCACAGCAGCCCCAGCATTTT. This sequence encodes CASSLRNSQQPQHF. The chain joins TRBV5-6 to TRBJ1-5; unclear D gene. The CDR3 length is 14 residues. Per germline, CDR1 SGHDT and CDR2 YYEEEE. V was pared by 2 bases and J by 7 bases, with 13 bases between. Based on the CDR3 plus reference TRBV5-6 and TRBJ1-5, the full variable domain is DAGVTQSPTHLIKTRGQQVTLRCSPKSGHDTVSWYQQALGQGPQFIFQYYEEEERQRGNFPDRFSGHQFPNYSSELNVNALLLGDSALYLCASSLRNSQQPQHFGDGTRLSIL.

This chain uses TRBV7-9 with TRBJ1-1; D might be TRBD1 (5 bases). The CDR3 loop spans 15 amino acids. Looked up from germline, CDR1 is SEHNR and CDR2 is FQNEAQ (reference sequence). The germline V and J ends were trimmed by 4 bases and 3 bases, with 15 bases remaining between them. The CDR3 nucleotides read TGTGCCAGCAGCTGGGGCCTTCTCCAGGACACTGAAGCTTTCTTT. Amino acids: CASSWGLLQDTEAFF.

The chain links TRBV5-4 to TRBJ1-4, with D possibly matching TRBD1 (5 bases). Trimming shortened V by 3 bases and J by 7 bases, and 13 bases separated the two germline ends. Germline assignment: CDR1 SGHNT and CDR2 YYREEE (reference sequence). This CDR3 region has 14 residues. The CDR3 protein is CASSSQEGAEKLFF. The CDR3 DNA sequence: TGTGCCAGCAGCTCCCAGGAAGGGGCTGAAAAACTGTTTTTT.

The chain has TRBV4-1 and TRBJ2-5; 7 bases are a match to TRBD2. V shed 2 bases and J 4 bases; nucleotides not matched to a gene: 4. The length of the CDR3 is 14 residues. Germline V gene sequence: CDR1 MGHRA, CDR2 YSYEKL. CDR3: CASSQLAVVETQYF. The CDR3 region has the DNA TGCGCCAGCAGCCAACTAGCGGTGGTAGAGACCCAGTACTTC.

The chain couples TRBV5-1 to TRBJ2-1; 8 bases are shared with TRBD2. The germline gives CDR1 SGHRS, CDR2 YFSETQ. Unmatched junction bases numbered 6, after V lost 2 bases and J lost 5 bases. This CDR3 spans 15 amino acids. The CDR3 nucleotides read TGCGCCAGCAGCTTCGGGGGGGTGTTGGACAATGAGCAGTTCTTC. This gives the protein CASSFGGVLDNEQFF.

V and J are TRBV5-4 and TRBJ1-2, with D perhaps TRBD1 (5 bases). Germline CDR1 and CDR2: SGHNT and YYREEE (reference sequence). Trimming removed 0 bases at V and 4 bases at J, with 7 bases between. The CDR3 contains 13 residues. The CDR3 DNA is TGTGCCAGCAGCTTGGCCGGGGGCTATGGCTACACCTTC. Protein product: CASSLAGGYGYTF.

The rearrangement links TRBV28 to TRBJ2-7; D remains ambiguous. The CDR3 is 12 residues long. Trimming shortened V by 5 bases and J by 1 base, and 6 bases separated the two germline ends. CDR1 and CDR2 (germline): MDHEN, SYDVKM. For the CDR3, the DNA is TGTGCCAGCAGTCAACTTTCCTACGAGCAGTACTTC. Translated, it gives CASSQLSYEQYF.

The genes are TRBV5-1 and TRBJ1-1; D may be TRBD1 (6 bases). The CDR3 runs 14 residues. Germline-derived CDR1 and CDR2 are SGHRS and YFSETQ. V lost 1 base to trimming and J lost 1 base, with 8 bases between them. For the CDR3, the DNA is TGCGCCAGCAGCTTGCTGGACAGGAACACTGAAGCTTTCTTT. Translating gives CASSLLDRNTEAFF. The full variable domain, completed using reference TRBV5-1 and TRBJ1-1, is KAGVTQTPRYLIKTRGQQVTLSCSPISGHRSVSWYQQTPGQGLQFLFEYFSETQRNKGNFPGRFSGRQFSNSRSEMNVSTLELGDSALYLCASSLLDRNTEAFFGQGTRLTVV.

The chain joins TRBV7-9 to TRBJ1-4; 7 bases are a match to TRBD1. Trimming cost V 5 bases and J 6 bases; bases outside gene matches: 6. The germline gives CDR1 SEHNR, CDR2 FQNEAQ (reference sequence). The CDR3 is 14 amino acids. In DNA form, the CDR3 reads TGTGCCAGCAGCCGGAAGGGGGCGCATGAAAAACTGTTTTTT. It translates to CASSRKGAHEKLFF.

The rearrangement uses TRBV13 and TRBJ2-7; 9 bases are shared with TRBD2. Germline V CDR1 and CDR2: PRHDT, FYEKMQ (reference sequence). Trimming cost V 5 bases and J 2 bases; bases outside gene matches: 7. CDR3 length: 15 residues. The DNA of the CDR3 is TGTGCCAGCAGCCCATATAGCGGGGGAGCCTACGAGCAGTACTTC. It yields the protein CASSPYSGGAYEQYF.

CDR3 in DNA: TGCAGTGCTAGTGGTCTAGCGGGGTCTACTAGCACAGATACGCAGTATTTT. Translating it yields CSASGLAGSTSTDTQYF. This rearrangement joins TRBV20-1 to TRBJ2-3, with 9 bases identical to TRBD2. Per germline, CDR1 DFQATT and CDR2 SNEGSKA (reference sequence). V shed 3 bases and J 0 bases; nucleotides not matched to a gene: 10. This CDR3 is 17 amino acids long.

There are a few counts of this clone. V gene TRBV5-1 combines with J gene TRBJ1-1; a weak D match, TRBD1 (5 bases). V lost 0 bases and J lost 1, with 10 bases in between. The CDR3 covers 15 residues. CDR1 SGHRS and CDR2 YFSETQ come from the germline V gene. CDR3 in amino acids: CASSLVRQGNTEAFF. CDR3 nucleotide sequence: TGCGCCAGCAGCTTGGTGCGTCAGGGGAACACTGAAGCTTTCTTT.

The chain combines TRBV28 with TRBJ1-4; tentatively, D is TRBD1 (6 bases). This CDR3 is 19 amino acids long. Germline V gives CDR1 MDHEN, CDR2 SYDVKM. V was pared by 2 bases and J by 0 bases, with 19 bases between. The CDR3 sequence: CASSLGGFGGRATNEKLFF. The CDR3 DNA reads TGTGCCAGCAGTTTAGGGGGTTTCGGGGGGCGAGCAACTAATGAAAAACTGTTTTTT.

The V gene is TRBV3-1 (or the pseudogene TRBV3-2), the J gene TRBJ1-5; 12 bases map to TRBD1. Germline CDR1 reads LGHDT; CDR2 reads YNNKEL (reference sequence). V dropped 1 base and J dropped 7; count of bases not matched to a gene: 8. CDR3 length: 17 amino acids. CDR3 sequence: CASSQGAGTGGQQPQHF. The CDR3 DNA follows: TGTGCCAGCAGCCAAGGAGCCGGGACAGGGGGCCAACAGCCCCAGCATTTT.

This clone has a single count. The chain's CDR3 is CASSLAPGGTEAFF. The CDR3 coding sequence is TGCGCCAGCAGCTTGGCCCCGGGAGGGACTGAAGCTTTCTTT. The V and J genes are TRBV5-1 and TRBJ1-1, with no clear D. V was trimmed by 0 bases and J by 5 bases, leaving 11 bases between them. CDR1 SGHRS and CDR2 YFSETQ come from the germline V gene. This CDR3 contains 14 residues.

This chain uses TRBV29-1 with TRBJ2-7, with D perhaps matching TRBD1 (6 bases). Looked up from germline, CDR1 is SQVTM and CDR2 is ANQGSEA. The CDR3 is made up of 14 amino acids. Between the trimmed V and J ends, which lost 4 bases and 1 base, there was a span of 14 bases. The CDR3 region has the DNA TGCAGCGTTGTCCAAAGTCAGGGGTCCTACGAGCAGTACTTC. Translated, it gives CSVVQSQGSYEQYF.

The chain couples TRBV18 to TRBJ1-5, with TRBD1 matching over 8 bases. CDR1 and CDR2 from the germline V gene are KGHSH and LQKENI. This CDR3 is built from 16 residues. V trimming: 3 bases; J trimming: 3 bases; junction bases outside the gene matches: 7. The CDR3 here is CASSPQQGGHNQPQHF. In nucleotides, the CDR3 is TGTGCCAGCTCACCGCAACAGGGGGGTCACAATCAGCCCCAGCATTTT.

The chain carries TRBV5-1 and TRBJ2-2; no reliable D call. Germline V CDR1 and CDR2: SGHRS, YFSETQ. V was cut by 5 bases and J by 3 bases, with 11 bases left in between. This CDR3 spans 14 amino acids. In nucleotides, the CDR3 is TGCGCCAGCAGTTCCCCGGAGTACACCGGGGAGCTGTTTTTT. This gives the protein CASSSPEYTGELFF.

The genes are TRBV5-1 and TRBJ1-5, with 8 positions matching TRBD1. The CDR3 consists of 19 residues. The junction had 15 bases not matched to a gene; V was cut back by 4 bases and J by 0 bases. Germline values: CDR1 SGHRS, CDR2 YFSETQ. The CDR3 sequence is CASSPMAGGAPYSNQPQHF. The CDR3 nucleotides are TGCGCCAGCAGCCCGATGGCAGGGGGCGCGCCCTATAGCAATCAGCCCCAGCATTTT. The entire variable domain, with the rest obtained from reference TRBV5-1 and TRBJ1-5, is as follows: KAGVTQTPRYLIKTRGQQVTLSCSPISGHRSVSWYQQTPGQGLQFLFEYFSETQRNKGNFPGRFSGRQFSNSRSEMNVSTLELGDSALYLCASSPMAGGAPYSNQPQHFGDGTRLSIL.

The CDR3 DNA is TGTGCCAGCAGCCAAGGGGGGACAGGGGGCAAGACCGGGGAGCTGTTTTTT. Translating it yields CASSQGGTGGKTGELFF. This chain connects TRBV4-2 to TRBJ2-2, with 12 nucleotides matching TRBD1. Germline values: CDR1 LGHNA, CDR2 YNFKEQ. This CDR3 has 17 amino acids. V shed 1 base and J 5 bases; nucleotides not matched to a gene: 5.

There are a few counts of this clone. V gene TRBV7-9 combines with J gene TRBJ1-4; 7 bases agree with TRBD1. V trimming: 3 bases; J trimming: 3 bases; junction bases outside the gene matches: 10. Germline loops: CDR1 SEHNR, CDR2 FQNEAQ (reference sequence). CDR3 size: 17 residues. The DNA of the CDR3 is TGTGCCAGCAGCTTTGGGACAGACACTGCACCTAATGAAAAACTGTTTTTT. Amino acids: CASSFGTDTAPNEKLFF.

This chain links TRBV4-3 with TRBJ2-7, with D perhaps TRBD2 (6 bases). The germline V gene encodes CDR1 LGHNA and CDR2 YSLEER. The V gene lost 2 bases and the J gene lost 6 bases, with 11 bases spanning the gap. This CDR3 has 13 residues. In DNA, the CDR3 is TGCGCCAGCAGCCAAACTAGCAGCGGCGAGCAGTACTTC. Protein sequence: CASSQTSSGEQYF.

The rearrangement links TRBV27 to TRBJ1-5, with 9 bases lining up with TRBD1. The V gene end was trimmed by 6 bases and the J gene end by 7 bases; junction bases not matched to a gene: 10. Germline CDR1 and CDR2: MNHEY and SMNVEV (reference sequence). CDR3 size: 15 residues. The CDR3 sequence is CASSWTGEIGQPQHF. DNA of the CDR3: TGTGCCAGCAGCTGGACAGGGGAAATAGGACAGCCCCAGCATTTT.

V and J are TRBV3-1 (or the pseudogene TRBV3-2) and TRBJ2-7; 8 nucleotides align to TRBD2. This CDR3 is 17 amino acids long. Germline lookup yields CDR1 LGHDT and CDR2 YNNKEL (reference sequence). V lost 2 bases to trimming and J lost 0 bases; unmatched junction nucleotides: 9. In nucleotides, the CDR3 is TGTGCCAGCAGCCAAAATGCATACGGGGGGGGCTCCTACGAGCAGTACTTC. Its protein product is CASSQNAYGGGSYEQYF.